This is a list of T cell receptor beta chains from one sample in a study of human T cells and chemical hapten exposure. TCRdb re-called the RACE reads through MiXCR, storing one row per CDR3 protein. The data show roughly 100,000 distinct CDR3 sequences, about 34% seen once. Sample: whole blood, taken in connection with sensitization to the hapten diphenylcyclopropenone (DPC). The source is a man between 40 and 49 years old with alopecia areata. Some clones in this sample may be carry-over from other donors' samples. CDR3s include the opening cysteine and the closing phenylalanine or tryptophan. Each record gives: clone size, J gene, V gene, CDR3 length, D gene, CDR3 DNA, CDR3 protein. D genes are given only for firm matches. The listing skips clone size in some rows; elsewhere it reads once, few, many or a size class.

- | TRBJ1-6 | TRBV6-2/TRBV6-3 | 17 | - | TGTGCCAGCAGTTACTCGAACAGACACGCTATGGTGCCACCCCTCCACTTT | CASSYSNRHAMVPPLHF
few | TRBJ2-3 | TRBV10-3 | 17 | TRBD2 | TGTGCCATCAGTGAGAAGGCTAGCGGGACTCAACGAGATACGCAGTATTTT | CAISEKASGTQRDTQYF
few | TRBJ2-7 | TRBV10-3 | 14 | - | TGTGCCATCAGTTCCGGGACTCTCGCCTACGAGCAGTACTTC | CAISSGTLAYEQYF
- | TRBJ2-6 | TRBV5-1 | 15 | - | TGCGTCAGCAGCGGCGGGACCCACGGGGCCAACGTCCTGACTTTC | CVSSGGTHGANVLTF
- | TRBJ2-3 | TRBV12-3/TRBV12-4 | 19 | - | TGTGCCAGCAGGCCGACAGGGAGGCCGGGCAGGGAATCTGTTGGTACGCAGTATTTT | CASRPTGRPGRESVGTQYF
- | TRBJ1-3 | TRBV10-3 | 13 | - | TGTGCCATCAGAGAGGCATCGGGAAACACCATATATTTT | CAIREASGNTIYF
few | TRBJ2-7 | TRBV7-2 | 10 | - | TGTGCCAGCGGCACCTACGAGCAGTACTTC | CASGTYEQYF
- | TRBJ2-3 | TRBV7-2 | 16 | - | TGTGCCAGCAGCGTACTAGGACAGTCTAGCACAGATACGCAGTATTTT | CASSVLGQSSTDTQYF
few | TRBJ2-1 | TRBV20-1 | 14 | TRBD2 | TGCAGTGCTTGGACTAGCGGGAACTACAATGAGCAGTTCTTC | CSAWTSGNYNEQFF
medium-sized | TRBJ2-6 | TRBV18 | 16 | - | TGTGCCAGCTCACCGAATTCGGGGGCTGGGGCCAACGTCCTGACTTTC | CASSPNSGAGANVLTF
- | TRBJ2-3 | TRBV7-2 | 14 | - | TGTGCCAGCAGGGAGGACTACGTACCACGGGCGCAGTATTTT | CASREDYVPRAQYF
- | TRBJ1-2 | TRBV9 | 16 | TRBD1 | TGTGCCAGCAGCGTAGATTTACAGGGGGCTAGGGGTGGCTACACCTTC | CASSVDLQGARGGYTF
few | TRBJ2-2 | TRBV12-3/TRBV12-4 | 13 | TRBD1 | TGTGCCAGCAGTCCACCAGGGGGCGGGGAGCTGTTTTTT | CASSPPGGGELFF
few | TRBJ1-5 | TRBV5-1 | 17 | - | TGCGCCAGCAGCTTAGGGCCGAAAGGGGCGGGCAATCAGCCCCAGCATTTT | CASSLGPKGAGNQPQHF
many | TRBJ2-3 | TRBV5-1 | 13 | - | TGCGCCAGCAGTTCCCAGGGTTCAGATACGCAGTATTTT | CASSSQGSDTQYF
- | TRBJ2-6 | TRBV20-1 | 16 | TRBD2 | TGCAGTGCTAGTTCGGCGGGAGCGCGGGGGGCCAACGTCCTGACTTTC | CSASSAGARGANVLTF
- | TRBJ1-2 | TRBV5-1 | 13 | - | TGCGCCAGCAGCTTGTGGACAGACAATGGCTACACCTTC | CASSLWTDNGYTF
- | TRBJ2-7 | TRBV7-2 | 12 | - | TGTGCCAGCAGCTTACTAACCTACGAGCAGTACTTC | CASSLLTYEQYF
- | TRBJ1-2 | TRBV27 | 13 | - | TGTGCCAGCAGTTGGGGTACTAACTATGGCTACACCTTC | CASSWGTNYGYTF
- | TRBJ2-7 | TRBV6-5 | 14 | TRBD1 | TGTGCCAGCGCGGGGACAGGGGGCATCCACGAGCAGTACTTC | CASAGTGGIHEQYF
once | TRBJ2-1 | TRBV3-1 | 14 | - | TGTGCCAGCAGCCAAATGCAGATATACAATGAGCAGTTCTTC | CASSQMQIYNEQFF
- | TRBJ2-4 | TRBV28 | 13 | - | TGTGCCAGCTGGGGGGTAGCCAAAAACATTCAGTACTTC | CASWGVAKNIQYF
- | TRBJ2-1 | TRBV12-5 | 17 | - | TGTGCTAGTGGTTTGGTACAGGGGGGGCGGCCCTACAATGAGCAGTTCTTC | CASGLVQGGRPYNEQFF
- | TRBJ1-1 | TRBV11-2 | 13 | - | TGTGCCAGCAGCTCAGGGACCCTTACTGAAGCTTTCTTT | CASSSGTLTEAFF
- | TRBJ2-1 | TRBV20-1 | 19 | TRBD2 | TGCAGTGCTAGAGGCCCCCCGGGACTAGAAGGGAGCTCCTACAATGAGCAGTTCTTC | CSARGPPGLEGSSYNEQFF
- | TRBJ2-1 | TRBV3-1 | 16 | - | TGTGCCAGCAGCCAAGACCCCCCGGGAGTAGGGCATGAGCAGTTCTTC | CASSQDPPGVGHEQFF
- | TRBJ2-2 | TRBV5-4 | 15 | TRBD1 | TGTGCCAGCAGCTTGCAGGGGGCAGACACCGGGGAGCTGTTTTTT | CASSLQGADTGELFF
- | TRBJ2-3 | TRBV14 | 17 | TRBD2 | TGTGCCAGCAGCCAACAGACGGGACTAGCGGGATCAGATACGCAGTATTTT | CASSQQTGLAGSDTQYF
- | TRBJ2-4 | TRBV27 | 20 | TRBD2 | TGTGCCAGCAGTTTATACGGGACTAGCGGGAGGAACTTAGCCAAAAACATTCAGTACTTC | CASSLYGTSGRNLAKNIQYF
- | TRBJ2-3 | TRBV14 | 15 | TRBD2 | TGTGCCAGCAGCGCTCGAATAGCGGGAGTAGATACGCAGTATTTT | CASSARIAGVDTQYF
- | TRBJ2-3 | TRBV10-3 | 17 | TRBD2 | TGTGCCATCAGTGACCCCTCAGCGGGAGGAGGCACAGATACGCAGTATTTT | CAISDPSAGGGTDTQYF
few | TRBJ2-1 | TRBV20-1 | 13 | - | TGCAGTCTGGCGGCCCCTTCGTCCCATGAGCAGTTCTTC | CSLAAPSSHEQFF